This T cell receptor beta chain was documented in a study of human T cells and chemical hapten exposure. Study background: Alopecia areata, totalis or universalis affected patients, mainly female. Points from the study as a whole: The number of TCRs over 1 in 1000 frequency stayed unchanged after DPC.

Worth noting for this clonotype: Antigen specificity is unknown.

Described time point: patch test 3, about 24 weeks after DPC sensitization. The treatment is: therapeutic diphenylcyclopropenone sensitization with weekly scalp DPC. Looked up from germline, CDR1 is SQVTM and CDR2 is ANQGSEA. This CDR3 region has 17 residues. V shed 5 bases and J 4 bases; nucleotides not matched to a gene: 13. TCRdb recomputed calls from the RACE reads with MiXCR, one row per CDR3 protein. The data hold about 120,000 distinct CDR3 sequences, with 10% to 12% observed a single time. The receptor comes from a woman between 50 and 59 years old with alopecia areata. Some clones in this sample may be carry-over from other donors' samples. The sample here was whole blood, taken in connection with sensitization to the hapten diphenylcyclopropenone (DPC). The chain joins TRBV29-1 to TRBJ1-3, with 11 nucleotides matching TRBD1. In DNA, the CDR3 is TGCAGCGTTCAGGCCGGGACAGGGGGTCCGGCAGGAAACACCATATATTTT. It translates to CSVQAGTGGPAGNTIYF.